The 18 T cell receptor beta chains reported below all come from one sample, sequenced in a study of identical twins. TCRdb re-derived calls from the 5' RACE reads in MiXCR, one entry per CDR3 protein. Of roughly 240,000 distinct CDR3 sequences listed, 7.5% are singletons. These data are also associated with another study on yellow fever vaccine responses in identical twins.

Sequencing input: CD8+ T cells sorted from blood. Receptors were obtained from a woman aged 18-29 years in good health.

The table lists this clonotype with many counts. The rearrangement uses TRBV12-3 or TRBV12-4 and TRBJ1-1, with 7 bases aligning to TRBD1. With 5 bases clipped from V and 5 bases from J, the junction kept 8 bases outside the gene matches. The CDR3 runs to 14 residues. CDR3 in DNA: TGTGCCAGCAGTGAGACAGGGTTGTCGACTGAAGCTTTCTTT. Translated: CASSETGLSTEAFF.

This clonotype was counted a few times. The V and J genes are TRBV5-6 and TRBJ2-7; 7 bases fit TRBD1. Per the germline V gene, CDR1 is SGHDT and CDR2 is YYEEEE. J gave up 6 bases and V 2 bases, and 5 bases lay outside the gene matches. The CDR3 length is 13 residues. As DNA, the CDR3 is TGTGCCAGCAGCTTTGGGACAGTGGGCGAGCAGTACGTC. Translated: CASSFGTVGEQYV.

The chain uses TRBV28 and TRBJ1-6; a possible D gene is TRBD1 (6 bases). Germline V gene sequence: CDR1 MDHEN, CDR2 SYDVKM. V shed 6 bases and J shed 7 bases, with 16 bases lying between them. The CDR3 extends over 15 amino acids. CDR3 residues: CASRQPQGRNSPLHF. CDR3 bases: TGTGCCAGCAGACAGCCCCAGGGGAGGAATTCACCCCTCCACTTT.

The chain carries TRBV28 and TRBJ2-1; 12 bases are a match to TRBD2. Germline V gives CDR1 MDHEN, CDR2 SYDVKM. CDR3 size: 17 residues. Losses at the gene ends were 2 bases for V and 9 bases for J; bases not matched to a gene: 11. In DNA form, the CDR3 reads TGTGCCAGCAGTTTAAAGACTAGCGGGAGAGTTAAGGCTGAGCAGTTCTTC. It codes for CASSLKTSGRVKAEQFF.

This clonotype has a count of ten or more. The chain is built from TRBV12-3 or TRBV12-4 and TRBJ1-5; TRBD1 agrees at 11 bases. The length of the CDR3 is 15 residues. With V trimmed by 3 bases and J by 6 bases, 4 bases remained unmatched. The CDR3 DNA sequence: TGTGCCAGCAGTTTCCTTGGACAGGGGGCTCAGCCCCAGCATTTT. Amino acid sequence: CASSFLGQGAQPQHF.

This clonotype was observed a handful of times. V usage is TRBV6-5 and J usage is TRBJ1-5, with D hard to call. Germline assignment: CDR1 MNHEY and CDR2 SVGAGI. Trimming cost V 8 bases and J 0 bases, with 11 bases left between them. The CDR3 is 14 amino acids. The CDR3 sequence: CASCPLDSNQPQHF. The CDR3 region has the DNA TGTGCCAGCTGCCCGCTAGATAGCAATCAGCCCCAGCATTTT.

In this sample, this clonotype turned up many times. The V gene is TRBV9, the J gene TRBJ2-1; TRBD2 might be the D (5 bases). Trimming pared 4 bases from V and 0 bases from J, leaving 8 bases between. CDR3 length: 14 residues. Germline V gives CDR1 SGDLS, CDR2 YYNGEE. CDR3 region: CASSSGFSYNEQFF. The CDR3 DNA reads as TGTGCCAGCAGCTCGGGATTCTCCTACAATGAGCAGTTCTTC.

This clonotype was observed many times. This sequence joins TRBV12-3 or TRBV12-4 and TRBJ1-3; 7 bases align to TRBD1. Unmatched junction bases numbered 6, after V lost 3 bases and J lost 4 bases. The CDR3 has 15 residues. CDR3 amino acids: CASSFRGRRGNTIYF. The CDR3 DNA reads as TGTGCCAGCAGTTTTAGGGGGCGTAGAGGAAACACCATATATTTT.

This clonotype was detected ten times or more. The V call is TRBV28, the J call TRBJ2-5, with 7 bases matching TRBD2. CDR1 is MDHEN and CDR2 is SYDVKM in the germline V gene. V trimming: 4 bases; J trimming: 1 base; junction bases outside the gene matches: 6. The CDR3 covers 15 residues. CDR3 DNA: TGTGCCAGCAGTTCCCTAGCGGTCTCCCAAGAGACCCAGTACTTC. Its protein is CASSSLAVSQETQYF.

The rearrangement links TRBV7-9 to TRBJ2-1; tentative D call: TRBD2 (5 bases). Per germline, CDR1 SEHNR and CDR2 FQNEAQ (reference sequence). CDR3 length: 13 residues. Between the trimmed V and J ends, which lost 5 bases and 10 bases, there was a span of 15 bases. CDR3 sequence reads: CASSASLAVEQFF. CDR3 bases: TGTGCCAGCAGCGCCTCCCTAGCCGTAGAGCAGTTCTTC.

CDR3 loop: CARGWGRIQETQYF. The CDR3 bases are TGTGCCCGAGGGTGGGGCCGAATACAAGAGACCCAGTACTTC. The rearrangement uses TRBV5-8 and TRBJ2-5; the D call may be TRBD1 or TRBD2 (5 bases each). Germline V gene sequence: CDR1 SGHTS, CDR2 YDEGEE. The V and J ends lost 10 bases and 2 bases respectively, with 18 bases between them. CDR3 length: 14 residues. Filled out from reference TRBV5-8 and TRBJ2-5, the complete variable domain reads EAGVTQSPTHLIKTRGQQATLRCSPISGHTSVYWYQQALGLGLQFLLWYDEGEERNRGNFPPRFSGRQFPNYSSELNVNALELEDSALYLCARGWGRIQETQYFGPGTRLLVL.

The sample holds a few counts of this clonotype. The CDR3 here is CASSLSGFGDEQYV. CDR3 bases: TGTGCCAGCAGTTTATCAGGGTTCGGGGACGAGCAGTACGTC. The V call is TRBV28, the J call TRBJ2-7; possibly TRBD1 or TRBD2 for D (5 bases each). Trimming took off 1 base at V and 5 bases at J, with 12 bases between the two ends. CDR3 length: 14 residues. CDR1 MDHEN and CDR2 SYDVKM come from the germline V gene.

This chain joins TRBV7-2 and TRBJ2-7, with 9 bases identical to TRBD1. Germline-derived CDR1 and CDR2 are SGHTA and FQGNSA. The CDR3 runs to 14 residues. The V and J ends lost 5 bases and 4 bases, in that order; junction bases with no gene match: 6. The CDR3 sequence is CASSRTGATYEQYV. The CDR3 nucleotides read TGTGCCAGCAGCCGGACAGGGGCGACGTACGAGCAGTACGTC.

This clonotype was recorded many times. The chain recombines TRBV10-3 with TRBJ2-3, with 8 bases that match TRBD2. The V and J ends lost 0 bases and 0 bases, in that order; junction bases with no gene match: 8. The germline V gene has CDR1 ENHRY and CDR2 SYGVKD. The CDR3 has 18 amino acids. The CDR3 DNA reads as TGTGCCATCAGTGAGTCGGTCTTTAGCGGGGCTAGCACAGATACGCAGTATTTT. This translates into CAISESVFSGASTDTQYF.

The J gene is TRBJ1-1, the V gene TRBV20-1, with a possible D match to TRBD1 (5 bases). The germline V gene encodes CDR1 DFQATT and CDR2 SNEGSKA (reference sequence). The CDR3 contains 17 residues. With 0 bases removed from V and 0 bases from J, the gap between germline ends came to 17 bases. The CDR3 DNA is TGCAGTGCTAGAGATCTAGTCCAAGGGGACCTGAACACTGAAGCTTTCTTT. Amino acid sequence: CSARDLVQGDLNTEAFF.

About this clonotype: The junction does not match germline at one end; this may be a read error. The V call is TRBV5-1, the J call TRBJ2-5; 10 bases align to TRBD2. Looked up from germline, CDR1 is SGHRS and CDR2 is YFSETQ. This CDR3 is 14 amino acids long. The chain's CDR3 is CASSLASPLAGADF. CDR3 nucleotide sequence: TGCGCCAGCAGCTTGGCCAGTCCGCTAGCGGGGGCAGACTTC.

This clonotype has only a few counts. The chain uses TRBV27 and TRBJ2-3, with TRBD2 matching 7 bases. CDR3 size: 19 residues. J gave up 2 bases and V 8 bases, and 22 bases lay outside the gene matches. Germline CDR1 reads MNHEY; CDR2 reads SMNVEV (reference sequence). CDR3 sequence reads: CASGPWIGGRSVPTDTQYF. CDR3 in DNA: TGTGCCAGCGGCCCGTGGATCGGGGGGAGGTCGGTCCCCACAGATACGCAGTATTTT.

This clonotype was recorded many times. The CDR3 is CASSFRLAGGTGELFF. In nucleotides, the CDR3 is TGTGCCAGCAGTTTCCGACTAGCGGGAGGAACCGGGGAGCTGTTTTTT. J is TRBJ2-2 and V is TRBV28; 13 positions match TRBD2. V dropped 3 bases and J dropped 5; count of bases not matched to a gene: 3. The CDR3 is 16 residues long. Germline V CDR1 and CDR2: MDHEN, SYDVKM.